Following are 5 T cell receptor beta chains from one sample sequenced in a study of T cells in Graves' hyperthyroidism and ophthalmopathy. The CDR3 regions of TCR beta were amplified from RNA transcripts. RT-PCR in the first round (using the HTBI primer set) targeted the TCR CDR3. Using its own MiXCR run on the multiplex PCR reads, TCRdb lists one record per CDR3 protein. The table lists over 700,000 distinct CDR3 sequences, about 38% of them singletons. The sequenced material came from blood. Receptors originate from a man between 18 and 35 years old with Graves' hyperthyroidism.

Concerning this clonotype itself: A read error may be the cause here, since a much bigger clone is one base away. The chain is built from TRBV7-9 and TRBJ1-1, with D possibly TRBD1 on 5 matching bases. Germline CDR1 reads SEHNR; CDR2 reads FQNEAQ (reference sequence). The CDR3 consists of 12 residues. V lost 0 bases and J lost 10, with 9 bases in between. Written as DNA, the CDR3 is TGTGCCAGCAGCTTAGCGACAGCTGGAGCTTTCTTT. It specifies CASSLATAGAFF.

The chain is built from TRBV12-3 or TRBV12-4 and TRBJ1-5; no definite D call. This CDR3 contains 15 residues. V was cut by 4 bases and J by 7 bases, with 17 bases left in between. The CDR3 DNA is TGTGCCAGCAGTTCCCGGGCCTTAGGGAGGCAGCCCCAGCATTTT. Residues: CASSSRALGRQPQHF.

This clonotype has only a few counts. The rearrangement links TRBV25-1 to TRBJ1-3; D remains ambiguous. The germline CDR1 and CDR2 sequences are MGHDK and SYGVNS. This CDR3 is 19 amino acids long. V lost 0 bases, J lost 0 bases, and 18 bases lay in between. The CDR3 DNA reads TGTGCCAGCAGTGAATATTTGAACGAGGAAAGAACCTCTGGAAACACCATATATTTT. Translation: CASSEYLNEERTSGNTIYF.

This rearrangement joins TRBV29-1 to TRBJ2-2; weak D call: TRBD1 (6 bases). Germline V gene sequence: CDR1 SQVTM, CDR2 ANQGSEA. Deletions cut 8 bases from V and 6 bases from J, with 10 bases between. CDR3 size: 11 residues. The CDR3 bases are TGCAGCCCACAGGGACCCGGGGAGCTGTTTTTT. Its protein product is CSPQGPGELFF.

There are a few counts of this clonotype. V and J are TRBV7-2 and TRBJ1-1; D may be TRBD1 (6 bases). CDR3 size: 16 residues. The germline gives CDR1 SGHTA, CDR2 FQGNSA. Trimming shortened V by 4 bases and J by 5 bases, and 20 bases separated the two germline ends. CDR3 sequence reads: CASSSSQGLRWTEAFF. CDR3 nucleotides: TGTGCCAGCAGCTCCTCACAGGGTCTCAGATGGACTGAAGCTTTCTTT. Complete variable domain (other parts from reference TRBV7-2 and TRBJ1-1): GAGVSQSPSNKVTEKGKDVELRCDPISGHTALYWYRQSLGQGLEFLIYFQGNSAPDKSGLPSDRFSAERTGGSVSTLTIQRTQQEDSAVYLCASSSSQGLRWTEAFFGQGTRLTVV.